A single sample gave rise to the 7 T cell receptor beta chains below, sequenced in a study of shared clonotypes between healthy human individuals. Repertoires were generated with immunoSEQ multiplex PCR, while TCRdb's copy carries only in-frame clones and drops some. The table records about 2.4 million clones, more than 85% of them present only once. The specimen sequenced was naive CD4+ T cells from PBMCs. Stated subset: CD45RA+ positively selected. Receptors were obtained from a man aged 18 to 30 in good health. Some clones in this sample may be carry-over from other donors' samples.

This clone was observed once. The V and J genes are TRBV28 and TRBJ1-5, with 7 bases aligning to TRBD1. The V gene's germline CDR1 is MDHEN and CDR2 SYDVKM. The J segment lost 0 bases and the V segment lost 6 bases, leaving 8 bases of the junction unmatched. The CDR3 loop spans 16 amino acids. CDR3 protein: CASSRPGTVSNQPQHF. The CDR3 nucleotides read TGTGCCAGCAGCCGACCCGGGACAGTTAGCAATCAGCCCCAGCATTTT.

In the case of this clone: This sample includes further DNA sequences coding for the same CDR3. The chain is built from TRBV5-4 and TRBJ1-2; TRBD1 aligns across 10 bases. This CDR3 region has 14 residues. V lost 4 bases, J lost 2 bases, and 2 bases stayed unmatched. Germline lookup yields CDR1 SGHNT and CDR2 YYREEE (reference sequence). The DNA of the CDR3 is TGTGCCAGCAGCCTGGGACAGGGGAACTATGGCTACACCTTC. Residues: CASSLGQGNYGYTF.

The V gene is TRBV14, the J gene TRBJ2-3; D uncertain. The CDR3 runs to 12 residues. V gave up 4 bases and J gave up 3 bases, with 5 bases separating them. CDR1 is SGHDN and CDR2 is FVKESK in the germline V gene. The CDR3 loop reads CASSPMTDTQYF. The CDR3 nucleotides are TGTGCCAGCAGCCCAATGACAGATACGCAGTATTTT.

This chain links TRBV6-5 with TRBJ2-7, with 10 bases fitting TRBD2. V was pared by 6 bases and J by 5 bases, with 1 base of the junction left unmatched. The CDR3 has 12 residues. CDR1 is MNHEY and CDR2 is SVGAGI in the germline V gene. CDR3 sequence: CASRLAGHEQYF. CDR3 coding DNA: TGTGCCAGCAGACTAGCGGGACACGAGCAGTACTTC.

This chain links TRBV6-5 with TRBJ1-2; 9 positions match TRBD1. Trimming cost V 5 bases and J 6 bases; bases outside gene matches: 10. The V gene's germline CDR1 is MNHEY and CDR2 SVGAGI. This CDR3 region has 15 residues. The chain's CDR3 is CASSPRDRVGHGYTF. DNA for the CDR3: TGTGCCAGCAGTCCCCGGGACAGGGTAGGGCATGGCTACACCTTC.

The chain recombines TRBV28 with TRBJ1-3, with 7 bases identical to TRBD1. The CDR3 loop spans 16 amino acids. The junction had 6 bases not matched to a gene; V was cut back by 3 bases and J by 1 base. Germline assignment: CDR1 MDHEN and CDR2 SYDVKM. The CDR3: CASSLWDSRSGNTIYF. CDR3 bases: TGTGCCAGCAGTTTGTGGGACAGCAGATCTGGAAACACCATATATTTT. The full variable domain, completed using reference TRBV28 and TRBJ1-3, is DVKVTQSSRYLVKRTGEKVFLECVQDMDHENMFWYRQDPGLGLRLIYFSYDVKMKEKGDIPEGYSVSREKKERFSLILESASTNQTSMYLCASSLWDSRSGNTIYFGEGSWLTVV.

This sequence joins TRBV6-5 and TRBJ2-7; possible D gene TRBD2, 6 bases. V dropped 6 bases and J dropped 0 bases, with 12 bases sitting between them. The germline CDR1 and CDR2 sequences are MNHEY and SVGAGI. The CDR3 length is 14 residues. The CDR3 nucleotides are TGTGCCAGCAGGAAGGGACTCAGCTCCTACGAGCAGTACTTC. This codes for CASRKGLSSYEQYF.